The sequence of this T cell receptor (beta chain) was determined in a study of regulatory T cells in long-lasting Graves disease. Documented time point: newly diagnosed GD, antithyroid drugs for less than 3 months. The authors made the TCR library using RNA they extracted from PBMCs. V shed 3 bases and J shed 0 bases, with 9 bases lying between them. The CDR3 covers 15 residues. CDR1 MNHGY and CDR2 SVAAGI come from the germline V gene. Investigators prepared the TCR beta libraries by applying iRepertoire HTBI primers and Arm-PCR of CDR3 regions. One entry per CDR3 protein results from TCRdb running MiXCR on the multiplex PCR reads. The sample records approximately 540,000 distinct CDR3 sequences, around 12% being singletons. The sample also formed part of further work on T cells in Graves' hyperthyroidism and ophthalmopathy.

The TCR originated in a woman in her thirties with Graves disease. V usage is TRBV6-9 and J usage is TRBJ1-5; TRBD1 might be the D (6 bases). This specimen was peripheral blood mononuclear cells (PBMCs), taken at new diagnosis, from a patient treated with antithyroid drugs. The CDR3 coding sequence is TGTGCCAGCAGTTACCCACAGGGTAGCAATCAGCCCCAGCATTTT. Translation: CASSYPQGSNQPQHF.